This T cell receptor beta chain is from a study of CD8 T cells in ankylosing spondylitis. Concerning this clonotype: Its specificity is not known.

From germline, CDR1 is MNHNS and CDR2 SASEGT. V was clipped by 6 bases and J by 4 bases, with 9 bases between them. This CDR3 spans 12 amino acids. General study results and limits: A motif of several highly homologous TCR beta variants was seen as apparently characteristic of ankylosing spondylitis blood. Disease-linked clones were CD8+ and relatively rare in peripheral blood.

TCRdb re-analysed the 5' RACE reads in MiXCR, keeping a single row per CDR3 protein. The table has about 340,000 distinct CDR3 sequences, approximately 20% seen once. Sequenced input: blood, either unsorted or a sorted T cell fraction (not recorded which). The clonotype was recovered from a male donor with ankylosing spondylitis or in good health (not recorded which). V is TRBV6-1 and J is TRBJ2-5; D is uncertain. The CDR3 here is CASRGIRETQYF. DNA for the CDR3: TGTGCCAGCAGGGGGATTCGAGAGACCCAGTACTTC.